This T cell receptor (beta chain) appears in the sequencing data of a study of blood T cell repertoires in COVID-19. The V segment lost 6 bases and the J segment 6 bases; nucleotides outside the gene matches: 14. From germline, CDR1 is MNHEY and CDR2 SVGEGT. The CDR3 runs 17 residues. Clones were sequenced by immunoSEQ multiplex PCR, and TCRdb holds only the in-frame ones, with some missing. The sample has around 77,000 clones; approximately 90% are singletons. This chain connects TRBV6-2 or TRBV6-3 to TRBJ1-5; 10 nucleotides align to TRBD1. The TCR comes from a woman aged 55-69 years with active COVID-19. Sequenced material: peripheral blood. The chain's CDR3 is CASSPPGTGELGQPQHF. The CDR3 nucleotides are TGTGCCAGCAGCCCCCCGGGGACAGGGGAATTGGGTCAGCCCCAGCATTTT.